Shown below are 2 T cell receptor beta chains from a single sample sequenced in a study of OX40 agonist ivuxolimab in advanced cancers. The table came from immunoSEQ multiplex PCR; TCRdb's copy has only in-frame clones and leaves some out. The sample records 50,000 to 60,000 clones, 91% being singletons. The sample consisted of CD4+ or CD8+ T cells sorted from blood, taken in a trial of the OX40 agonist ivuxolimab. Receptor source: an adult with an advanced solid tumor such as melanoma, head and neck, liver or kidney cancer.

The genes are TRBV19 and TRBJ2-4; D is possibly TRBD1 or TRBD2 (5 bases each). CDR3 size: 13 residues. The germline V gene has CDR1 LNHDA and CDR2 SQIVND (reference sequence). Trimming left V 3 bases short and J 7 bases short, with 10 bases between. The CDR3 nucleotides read TGTGCCAGTAGTATTTCGGGGCAGAACATTCAGTACTTC. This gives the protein CASSISGQNIQYF. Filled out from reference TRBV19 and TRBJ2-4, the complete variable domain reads DGGITQSPKYLFRKEGQNVTLSCEQNLNHDAMYWYRQDPGQGLRLIYYSQIVNDFQKGDIAEGYSVSREKKESFPLTVTSAQKNPTAFYLCASSISGQNIQYFGAGTRLSVL.

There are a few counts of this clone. The CDR3: CASSEAGGADRNEAFF. Here the CDR3 DNA reads TGCGCCAGCAGTGAGGCAGGGGGAGCGGACAGGAATGAAGCTTTCTTT. The chain employs TRBV10-1 and TRBJ1-1; 7 nucleotides agree with TRBD1. Germline CDR1 reads WNHNN; CDR2 reads SYGVQD (reference sequence). CDR3 length: 16 amino acids. V trimming: 2 bases; J trimming: 7 bases; junction bases outside the gene matches: 13.